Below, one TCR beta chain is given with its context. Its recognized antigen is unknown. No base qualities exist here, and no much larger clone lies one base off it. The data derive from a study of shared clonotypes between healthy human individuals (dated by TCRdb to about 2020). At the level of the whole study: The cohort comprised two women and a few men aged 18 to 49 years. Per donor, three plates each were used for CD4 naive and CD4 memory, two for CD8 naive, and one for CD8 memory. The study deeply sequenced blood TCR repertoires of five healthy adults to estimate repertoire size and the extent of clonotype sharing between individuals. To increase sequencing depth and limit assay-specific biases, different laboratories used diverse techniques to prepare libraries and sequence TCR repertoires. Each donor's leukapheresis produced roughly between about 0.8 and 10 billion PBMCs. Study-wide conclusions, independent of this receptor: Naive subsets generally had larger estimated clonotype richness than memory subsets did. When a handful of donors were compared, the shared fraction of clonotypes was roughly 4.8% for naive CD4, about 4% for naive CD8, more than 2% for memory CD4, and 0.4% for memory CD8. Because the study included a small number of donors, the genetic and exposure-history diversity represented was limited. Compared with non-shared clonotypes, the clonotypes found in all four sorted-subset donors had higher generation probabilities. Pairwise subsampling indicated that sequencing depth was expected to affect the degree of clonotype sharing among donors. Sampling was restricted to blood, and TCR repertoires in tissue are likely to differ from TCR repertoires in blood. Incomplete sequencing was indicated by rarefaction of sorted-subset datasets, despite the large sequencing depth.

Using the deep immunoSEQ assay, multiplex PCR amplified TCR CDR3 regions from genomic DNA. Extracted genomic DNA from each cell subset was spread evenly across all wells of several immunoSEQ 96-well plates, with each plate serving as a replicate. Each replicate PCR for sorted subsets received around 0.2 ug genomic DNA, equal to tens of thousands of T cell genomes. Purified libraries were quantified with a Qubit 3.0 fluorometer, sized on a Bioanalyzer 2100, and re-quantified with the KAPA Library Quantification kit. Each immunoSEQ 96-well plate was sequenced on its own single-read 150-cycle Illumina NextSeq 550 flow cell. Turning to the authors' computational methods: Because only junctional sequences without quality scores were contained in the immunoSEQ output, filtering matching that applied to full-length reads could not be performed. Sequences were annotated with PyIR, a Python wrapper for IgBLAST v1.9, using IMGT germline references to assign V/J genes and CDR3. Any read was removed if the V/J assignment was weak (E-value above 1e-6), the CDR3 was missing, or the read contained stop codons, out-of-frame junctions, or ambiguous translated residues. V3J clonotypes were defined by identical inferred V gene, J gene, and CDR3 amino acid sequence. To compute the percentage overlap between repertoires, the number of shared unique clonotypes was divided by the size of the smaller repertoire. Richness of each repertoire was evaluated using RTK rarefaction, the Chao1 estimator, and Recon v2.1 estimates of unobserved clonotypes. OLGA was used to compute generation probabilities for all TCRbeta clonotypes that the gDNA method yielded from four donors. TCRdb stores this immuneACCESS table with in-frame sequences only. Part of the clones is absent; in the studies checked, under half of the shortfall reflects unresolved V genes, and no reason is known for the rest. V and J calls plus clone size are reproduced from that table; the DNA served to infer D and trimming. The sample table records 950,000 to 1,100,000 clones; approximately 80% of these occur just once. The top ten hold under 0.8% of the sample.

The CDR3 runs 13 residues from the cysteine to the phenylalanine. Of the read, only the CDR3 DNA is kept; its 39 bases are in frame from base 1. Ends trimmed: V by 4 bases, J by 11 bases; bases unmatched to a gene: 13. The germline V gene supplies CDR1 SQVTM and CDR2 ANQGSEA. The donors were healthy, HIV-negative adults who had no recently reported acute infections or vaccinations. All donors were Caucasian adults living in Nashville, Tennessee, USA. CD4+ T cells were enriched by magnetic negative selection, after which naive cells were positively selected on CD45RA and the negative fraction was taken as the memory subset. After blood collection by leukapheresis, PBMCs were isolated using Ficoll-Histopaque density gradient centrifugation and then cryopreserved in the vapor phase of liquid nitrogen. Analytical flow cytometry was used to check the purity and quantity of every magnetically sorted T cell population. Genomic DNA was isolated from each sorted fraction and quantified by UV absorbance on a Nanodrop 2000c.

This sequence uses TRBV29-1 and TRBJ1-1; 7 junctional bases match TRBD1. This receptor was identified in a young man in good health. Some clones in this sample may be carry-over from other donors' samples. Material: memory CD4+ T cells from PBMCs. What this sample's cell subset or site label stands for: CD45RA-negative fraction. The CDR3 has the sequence CSVADDRDLAAFF. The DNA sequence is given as TGCAGCGTTGCGGATGACAGGGACCTTGCGGCTTTCTTT.